The 9 T cell receptor beta chains below all came from one sample that was sequenced in a study of blood T cell repertoires in COVID-19. Data came from immunoSEQ multiplex PCR; TCRdb stores just in-frame clones and leaves some out. The data contain approximately 260,000 clones, approximately 83% of them singletons. The specimen was PBMCs or T cells enriched from blood (not recorded which). These receptors all stem from a woman in her forties with acute COVID-19.

The sample holds a few counts of this clone. The chain links TRBV11-3 to TRBJ2-7; 7 bases fit TRBD2. The CDR3 spans 16 residues. V lost 3 bases, J lost 3 bases, and 11 bases stayed unmatched. Germline CDR1 and CDR2: SGHNT and YENEEA. CDR3 residues: CASSLGSGRGVYEQYF. The CDR3 coding sequence is TGTGCCAGCAGCTTGGGTAGCGGGCGGGGAGTCTACGAGCAGTACTTC. Looking up the rest from reference TRBV11-3 and TRBJ2-7 gives the full variable domain: EAGVVQSPRYKIIEKKQPVAFWCNPISGHNTLYWYLQNLGQGPELLIRYENEEAVDDSQLPKDRFSAERLKGVDSTLKIQPAELGDSAVYLCASSLGSGRGVYEQYFGPGTRLTVT.

The chain has TRBV18 and TRBJ1-1, with TRBD1 as a possible D gene (5 bases). Germline V gene sequence: CDR1 KGHSH, CDR2 LQKENI. This CDR3 region has 14 residues. V was pared by 6 bases and J by 5 bases, with 16 bases between. The CDR3 is CASSVGGVRTEAFF. CDR3 in DNA: TGTGCCAGCTCCGTCGGGGGAGTGAGGACTGAAGCTTTCTTT.

The rearrangement uses TRBV6-1 and TRBJ2-3, with 10 bases matching TRBD2. J lost 0 bases, V lost 4 bases, and 7 bases had no gene match. In germline, CDR1 is MNHNS, CDR2 SASEGT. There are 17 residues in the CDR3. The CDR3 loop is CASSARLAGDSTDTQYF. The CDR3 DNA sequence: TGTGCCAGCAGTGCCCGACTAGCGGGCGATAGCACAGATACGCAGTATTTT.

This sequence joins TRBV6-5 and TRBJ1-2, with 8 positions matching TRBD1. Trimming took 8 bases from V and 0 from J; bases not matched to a gene: 8. Germline CDR1 reads MNHEY; CDR2 reads SVGAGI. This CDR3 comprises 15 residues. This CDR3 is CASGLDRGTNYGYTF. The CDR3 DNA follows: TGTGCCAGCGGATTAGACAGGGGAACTAACTATGGCTACACCTTC.

A remark on this clone: The same CDR3 also results from other DNA sequences found in this sample. The chain links TRBV4-1 to TRBJ2-2, with D perhaps matching TRBD2 (5 bases). The V end lost 3 bases, the J end lost 2 bases, and 10 bases lay between the germline ends. Germline V gene data show CDR1 as MGHRA and CDR2 as YSYEKL. The CDR3 is made up of 15 amino acids. The CDR3 sequence: CASSQVSENTGELFF. The CDR3 DNA is TGCGCCAGCAGCCAGGTTAGCGAAAACACCGGGGAGCTGTTTTTT.

The rearrangement uses TRBV5-4 and TRBJ2-1, with a weak D call TRBD1 (5 bases). The CDR3 loop spans 14 amino acids. The germline gives CDR1 SGHNT, CDR2 YYREEE (reference sequence). Trimming cost V 2 bases and J 2 bases, with 8 bases left between them. Here the CDR3 DNA reads TGTGCCAGCAGCTTCCAGGGCCCCTACAATGAGCAGTTCTTC. Amino acids: CASSFQGPYNEQFF.

The chain employs TRBV2 and TRBJ1-4; 7 bases match TRBD1. After removal of 4 bases from V and 5 bases from J, the junction contained 4 bases not matched to a gene. This CDR3 is 14 amino acids long. Per the germline V gene, CDR1 is SNHLY and CDR2 is FYNNEI. DNA of the CDR3: TGTGCCAGCAGTGCCGGGACAGAGAATGAAAAACTGTTTTTT. Translated, it gives CASSAGTENEKLFF.

The rearrangement links TRBV2 to TRBJ2-6, with a tentative D call TRBD2 (7 bases). Trimming removed 3 bases from V and 4 bases from J, with 16 bases in between. The CDR3 totals 17 residues. Looked up from germline, CDR1 is SNHLY and CDR2 is FYNNEI. In nucleotides, the CDR3 is TGTGCCAGCAGTGAGGCCAGGGGAGGGTCCGGGGCCAACGTCCTGACTTTC. Its translation: CASSEARGGSGANVLTF.

This chain uses TRBV19 with TRBJ2-1; D call uncertain. Germline V CDR1 and CDR2: LNHDA, SQIVND (reference sequence). V dropped 9 bases and J dropped 7 bases, with 19 bases sitting between them. This CDR3 contains 14 residues. The CDR3, as DNA: TGTGCCAGCAGCCCAACCCAAACTAAAAATGAGCAGTTCTTC. Residues: CASSPTQTKNEQFF.